This TCR beta chain was obtained from a study of OX40 agonist ivuxolimab in advanced cancers. Looking at the study overall: The patients got ivuxolimab, which is an agonistic anti-OX40 (CD134) antibody.

Notes on this clone: Antigen: not known.

Assay: immunoSEQ multiplex PCR; the TCRdb copy retains only in-frame clones and omits some. The table includes about 36,000 clones, approximately 80% detected once. CDR3 size: 15 residues. The ends lost 5 bases at V and 6 bases at J; junction bases unmatched: 10. The germline V gene encodes CDR1 LNHDA and CDR2 SQIVND (reference sequence). Regarding the study as a whole: At 0.1 to 3.0 mg/kg and by week 6, CD4+ and CD8+ T cells in the blood had expanded clonally. Certain nonresponders likewise exhibited a low normalized T-cell clonal expansion. Partly responding patients at 0.1-3.0 mg/kg showed some of the smallest clonal expansion.

The chain couples TRBV19 to TRBJ1-2, with TRBD1 matching over 9 bases. The sequencing used CD4+ or CD8+ T cells sorted from blood, collected in a trial of the OX40 agonist ivuxolimab. The sequence came from an adult with an advanced solid tumor such as melanoma, head and neck, liver or kidney cancer. CDR3 sequence: CASSSRTGAPDGYTF. The CDR3 bases are TGTGCCAGTAGTTCTAGGACAGGGGCCCCAGATGGCTACACCTTC.